This TCR beta chain originates from a study of blood T cell repertoires in COVID-19. The wider study: COVID-19 samples collected from the United States, Italy and Spain covered acute and convalescent phases. Nucleic acid was either cDNA or gDNA, and it came from T cells, B-cell-depleted T cells, or PBMCs.

Source study methods: Nucleated cell number was recorded as an estimate derived from reference gene primer amplification. Clones were sequenced by immunoSEQ multiplex PCR, and TCRdb holds only the in-frame ones, with some missing. V and J calls and clone size are those listed in that table; D and trimming were worked out from the DNA. Among 190,000 or so clones listed, around nine tenths were seen once. This clone was seen only once. From germline, CDR1 is SGHAT and CDR2 FQNNGV. Trimming stripped 5 bases from V and 5 bases from J, with 8 bases between. This CDR3 spans 12 amino acids. The chain links TRBV11-2 to TRBJ2-3; a weak D match, TRBD2 (5 bases). Sequenced material: peripheral blood. The sequence came from a man between 60 and 75 years old who had recovered from COVID-19. CDR3 sequence: CASSLSEDTQYF. Written as DNA, the CDR3 is TGTGCCAGCAGCCTTAGCGAAGATACGCAGTATTTT.